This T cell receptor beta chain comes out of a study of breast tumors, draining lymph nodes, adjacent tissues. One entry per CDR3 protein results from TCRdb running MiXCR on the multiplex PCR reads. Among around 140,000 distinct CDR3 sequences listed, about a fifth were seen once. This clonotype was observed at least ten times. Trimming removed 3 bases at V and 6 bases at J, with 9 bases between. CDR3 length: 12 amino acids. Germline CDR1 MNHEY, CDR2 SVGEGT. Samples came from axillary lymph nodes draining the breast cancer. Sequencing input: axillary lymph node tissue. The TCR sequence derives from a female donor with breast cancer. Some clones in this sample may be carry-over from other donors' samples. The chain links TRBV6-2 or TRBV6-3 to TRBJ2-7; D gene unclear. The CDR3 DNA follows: TGTGCCAGCAGTTATAAAGATTCCGAGCAGTACTTC. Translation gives CASSYKDSEQYF.